This entry lists 4 T cell receptor beta chains sequenced from one sample in a study of beta chain features in type 1 diabetes. These receptors' targets are unknown. Points from the study as a whole: Patients with Type 1 diabetes showed moderately but significantly shorter TCRB CDR3s in all four CD4+ subsets.

The whole isolated RNA underwent reverse transcription, so sequencing captured expressed TCRB transcripts. Profiling relied on immunoSEQ multiplex PCR, and the TCRdb table lists in-frame clones only, not all of them. The sample contains a few hundred thousand clones, roughly 9.8% of which appear only once. Sequenced input: central memory CD4+ T cells from blood. All receptors derive from a young man with type 1 diabetes.

The chain has TRBV5-4 and TRBJ1-5, with D unclear. Germline CDR1 and CDR2: SGHNT and YYREEE (reference sequence). V shed 0 bases and J shed 1 base, with 11 bases lying between them. This CDR3 region has 16 residues. The CDR3 DNA is TGTGCCAGCAGCTTGGTCGTTGGGAGGAGCAATCAGCCCCAGCATTTT. Protein sequence: CASSLVVGRSNQPQHF.

The chain links TRBV27 to TRBJ1-4; possibly TRBD1 for D (5 bases). Per germline, CDR1 MNHEY and CDR2 SMNVEV (reference sequence). V was trimmed by 6 bases and J by 4 bases, leaving 12 bases between them. The CDR3 runs to 14 residues. This CDR3 reads CASSPDSSNEKLFF. Here the CDR3 DNA reads TGTGCCAGCAGCCCAGACAGCAGTAATGAAAAACTGTTTTTT.

This clone has a handful of counts. Other DNA sequences within the sample encode an identical CDR3. J is TRBJ2-7 and V is TRBV27; D tentatively fits TRBD1 or TRBD2 (5 bases each). The CDR3 extends over 12 amino acids. Germline V CDR1 and CDR2: MNHEY, SMNVEV (reference sequence). Trimming removed 1 base at V and 6 bases at J, with 7 bases between. The CDR3: CASSLWGSEQYF. For the CDR3, the DNA is TGTGCCAGCAGTTTATGGGGGTCCGAGCAGTACTTC.

The rearrangement links TRBV5-1 to TRBJ1-3; D gene ambiguous. CDR3 length: 15 residues. V lost 5 bases to trimming and J lost 0 bases, with 12 bases between them. Germline CDR1 reads SGHRS; CDR2 reads YFSETQ. In DNA, the CDR3 is TGCGCCAGCAGTTATGACTCAAGCTCTGGAAACACCATATATTTT. Translating gives CASSYDSSSGNTIYF.